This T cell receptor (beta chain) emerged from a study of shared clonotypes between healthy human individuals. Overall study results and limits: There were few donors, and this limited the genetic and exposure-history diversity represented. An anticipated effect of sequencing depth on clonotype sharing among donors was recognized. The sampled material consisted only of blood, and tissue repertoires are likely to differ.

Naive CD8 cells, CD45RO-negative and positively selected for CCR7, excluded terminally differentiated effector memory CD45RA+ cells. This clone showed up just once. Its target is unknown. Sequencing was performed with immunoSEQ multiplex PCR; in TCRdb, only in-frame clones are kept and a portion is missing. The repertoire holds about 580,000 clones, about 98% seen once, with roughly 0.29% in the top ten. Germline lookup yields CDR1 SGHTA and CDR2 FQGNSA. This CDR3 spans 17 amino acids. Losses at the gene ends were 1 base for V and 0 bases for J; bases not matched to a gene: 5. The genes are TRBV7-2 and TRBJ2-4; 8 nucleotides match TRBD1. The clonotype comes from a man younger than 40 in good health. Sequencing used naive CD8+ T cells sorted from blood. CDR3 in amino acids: CASSLEGQGLAKNIQYF. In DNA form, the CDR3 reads TGTGCCAGCAGCTTAGAAGGACAGGGTCTAGCCAAAAACATTCAGTACTTC.